Sequencing of this TCR beta chain was carried out in a study of T cells in localized non-small cell lung cancer. The CDR3 consists of 14 residues. Germline loops: CDR1 SQVTM, CDR2 ANQGSEA. Losses at the gene ends were 0 bases for V and 7 bases for J; bases not matched to a gene: 4. The protocol was immunoSEQ multiplex PCR, while the TCRdb copy is restricted to in-frame clones and leaves out a portion. The data hold 1,500 to 2,000 clones, with 26% observed a single time. Sequences were derived from normal lung tissue next to the tumor, sampled before any cancer treatment. The V and J genes are TRBV29-1 and TRBJ2-1; 9 bases match TRBD2. This receptor was obtained from a female donor over 55 with stage I lung adenocarcinoma. CDR3 loop: CSVEERGGGNEQFF. The CDR3 nucleotides read TGCAGCGTTGAAGAGCGGGGGGGTGGGAATGAGCAGTTCTTC.